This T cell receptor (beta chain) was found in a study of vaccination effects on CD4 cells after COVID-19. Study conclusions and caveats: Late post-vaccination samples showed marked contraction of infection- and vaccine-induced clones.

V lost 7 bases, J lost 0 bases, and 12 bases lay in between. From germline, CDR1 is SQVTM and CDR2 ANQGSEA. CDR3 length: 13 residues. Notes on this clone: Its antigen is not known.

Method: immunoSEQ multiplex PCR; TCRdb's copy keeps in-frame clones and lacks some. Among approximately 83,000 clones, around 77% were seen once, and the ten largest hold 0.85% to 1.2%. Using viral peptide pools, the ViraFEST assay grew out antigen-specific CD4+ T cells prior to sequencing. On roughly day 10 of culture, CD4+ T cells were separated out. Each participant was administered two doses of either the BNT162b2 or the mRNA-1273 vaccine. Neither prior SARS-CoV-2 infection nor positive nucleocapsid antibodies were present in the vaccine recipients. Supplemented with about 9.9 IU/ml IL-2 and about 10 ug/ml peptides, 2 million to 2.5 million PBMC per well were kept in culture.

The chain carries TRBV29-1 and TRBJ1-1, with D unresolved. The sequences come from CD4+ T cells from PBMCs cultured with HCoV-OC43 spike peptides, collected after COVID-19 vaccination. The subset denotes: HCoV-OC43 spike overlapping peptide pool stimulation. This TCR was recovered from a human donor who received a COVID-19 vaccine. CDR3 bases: TGCAGCGGGCGATCCGGGATGAACACTGAAGCTTTCTTT. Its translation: CSGRSGMNTEAFF. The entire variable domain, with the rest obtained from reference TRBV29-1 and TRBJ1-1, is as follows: SAVISQKPSRDICQRGTSLTIQCQVDSQVTMMFWYRQQPGQSLTLIATANQGSEATYESGFVIDKFPISRPNLTFSTLTVSNMSPEDSSIYLCSGRSGMNTEAFFGQGTRLTVV.